The next 14 T cell receptor beta chains were all read from a single sample in a study of cytomegalovirus exposure and HLA in healthy donors. The PCR employed 60 Vbeta primers together with 13 Jbeta primers. Some clones are missing from TCRdb's copy, which holds only in-frame ones; the method was immunoSEQ multiplex PCR. This sample yields roughly 180,000 clones, of which 84% are seen a single time; 4.8% belongs to the top ten. Sequenced material: PBMCs. The receptors originated from a man younger than 30 in good health and CMV-seronegative.

This chain uses TRBV5-1 with TRBJ2-7; 12 positions agree with TRBD1. The CDR3 is 13 residues long. Germline V CDR1 and CDR2: SGHRS, YFSETQ. Trimming removed 4 bases from V and 7 bases from J; junction bases left unmatched: 3. CDR3 sequence: CASSRDRGHEQYF. CDR3 in DNA: TGCGCCAGCAGCAGGGACAGGGGGCATGAGCAGTACTTC.

The chain links TRBV19 to TRBJ2-1; D possibly corresponds to TRBD2 (6 bases). V was shortened by 3 bases and J by 7 bases, with 10 bases between the two germline ends. The CDR3 length is 13 residues. The germline V gene has CDR1 LNHDA and CDR2 SQIVND (reference sequence). CDR3 sequence reads: CASSILAMNEQFF. The CDR3 nucleotides read TGTGCCAGTAGTATTCTAGCGATGAATGAGCAGTTCTTC.

This clone occurred once. This chain uses TRBV5-1 with TRBJ2-1, with 11 positions matching TRBD1. The CDR3 spans 15 residues. V lost 4 bases and J lost 7; bases outside the gene matches: 7. Germline loops: CDR1 SGHRS, CDR2 YFSETQ. CDR3 amino acids: CASSPPGTGGNEQFF. DNA for the CDR3: TGCGCCAGCAGCCCCCCCGGGACAGGGGGGAATGAGCAGTTCTTC.

V gene TRBV5-1 combines with J gene TRBJ2-3; TRBD2 aligns across 10 bases. The CDR3 spans 15 residues. With V trimmed by 4 bases and J by 4 bases, 6 bases remained unmatched. CDR1 and CDR2 (germline): SGHRS, YFSETQ. The CDR3, as DNA: TGCGCCAGCAGCCCGGGGCTAGCGGGAGCAGATACGCAGTATTTT. As protein: CASSPGLAGADTQYF.

The gene calls are TRBV7-2 and TRBJ2-1; D is possibly TRBD2 (6 bases). V lost 7 bases, J lost 7 bases, and 17 bases lay in between. CDR1 and CDR2 (germline): SGHTA, FQGNSA. The length of the CDR3 is 14 residues. CDR3 sequence reads: CASNPGRGWNEQFF. The CDR3 nucleotides read TGTGCCAGCAATCCAGGACGGGGGTGGAATGAGCAGTTCTTC.

The chain links TRBV5-1 to TRBJ2-2; TRBD1 matches at 11 bases. The CDR3 length is 16 residues. J was trimmed by 6 bases and V by 1 base; bases with no gene match: 5. CDR1 is SGHRS and CDR2 is YFSETQ in the germline V gene. This CDR3 is CASSLSDRGRAGELFF. CDR3 coding DNA: TGCGCCAGCAGCTTGTCGGACAGGGGGCGCGCCGGGGAGCTGTTTTTT.

The V call is TRBV18, the J call TRBJ1-6; TRBD1 aligns across 8 bases. The junction had 5 bases not matched to a gene; V was cut back by 1 base and J by 9 bases. CDR1 and CDR2 (germline): KGHSH, LQKENI. The CDR3 consists of 15 residues. This CDR3 reads CASSPLGTGTSPLHF. DNA of the CDR3: TGTGCCAGCTCACCACTTGGGACAGGAACTTCACCCCTCCACTTT.

The rearrangement joins TRBV7-8 to TRBJ2-7, with 9 bases that match TRBD1. Trimming cost V 6 bases and J 4 bases; bases outside gene matches: 4. Germline CDR1 and CDR2: SGHVS and FQNEAQ. The CDR3 runs to 13 residues. The CDR3 is CASSPGQGYEQYF. Written as DNA, the CDR3 is TGTGCCAGCAGTCCAGGACAGGGGTACGAGCAGTACTTC.

This chain connects TRBV18 to TRBJ1-2; D remains ambiguous. V was cut by 3 bases and J by 7 bases, with 12 bases left in between. Germline-derived CDR1 and CDR2 are KGHSH and LQKENI. The CDR3 spans 13 residues. As DNA, the CDR3 is TGTGCCAGCTCACCCCCGGGAGCGGGTGGCTACACCTTC. This codes for CASSPPGAGGYTF.

J is TRBJ1-6 and V is TRBV7-2, with TRBD1 matching 8 bases. This CDR3 contains 15 residues. V lost 4 bases, J lost 6 bases, and 5 bases stayed unmatched. Germline lookup yields CDR1 SGHTA and CDR2 FQGNSA. The DNA for the CDR3 is TGTGCCAGCAGCTCCCAGGGGGCGTTTAATTCACCCCTCCACTTT. Its protein is CASSSQGAFNSPLHF.

This chain uses TRBV29-1 with TRBJ2-3; TRBD1 aligns across 9 bases. CDR3 size: 15 residues. Per the germline V gene, CDR1 is SQVTM and CDR2 is ANQGSEA. V shed 6 bases, J shed 5 bases, and the junction held 12 bases outside the gene matches. CDR3 coding DNA: TGCAGCGTCGCCCTCGGACAGGGGACTTTAGATACGCAGTATTTT. Protein product: CSVALGQGTLDTQYF.

This clone has a single count. The J gene is TRBJ2-5, the V gene TRBV15; D perhaps matches TRBD1 (5 bases). CDR3 length: 14 residues. V gave up 0 bases and J gave up 4 bases, with 9 bases separating them. Germline loops: CDR1 LNHNV, CDR2 YYDKDF (reference sequence). DNA of the CDR3: TGTGCCACCAGCAGAGACAGGGAACGAGAGACCCAGTACTTC. Its protein is CATSRDRERETQYF.

V gene TRBV18 combines with J gene TRBJ1-1; 8 nucleotides align to TRBD1. Germline V CDR1 and CDR2: KGHSH, LQKENI. The V and J ends lost 2 bases and 4 bases, in that order; junction bases with no gene match: 12. This CDR3 has 17 residues. CDR3 loop: CASSPGRFGRGPTEAFF. CDR3 nucleotides: TGTGCCAGCTCACCAGGACGCTTTGGCAGGGGGCCCACTGAAGCTTTCTTT.

J is TRBJ2-3 and V is TRBV7-3, with D perhaps matching TRBD2 (6 bases). Germline V gene sequence: CDR1 SGHTA, CDR2 FQGTGA. The CDR3 loop spans 14 amino acids. V was shortened by 5 bases and J by 5 bases, with 14 bases between the two germline ends. The CDR3 bases are TGTGCCAGCAGCCCCACCTCGGGGGTAGATACGCAGTATTTT. This codes for CASSPTSGVDTQYF.